Below are 10 T cell receptor beta chains sequenced from a single sample in a study of neurological immune-mediated disorders. TCRdb used MiXCR to reprocess the 5' RACE reads, holding one entry per CDR3 protein. The sample consists of about 43,000 distinct CDR3 sequences, roughly 13% of them appearing once. Sequences were obtained from PBMCs. These receptors were taken from a female donor in good health.

This clonotype was seen at least ten times. The rearrangement joins TRBV9 to TRBJ1-5, with no clear D. Germline V gene lookup returns CDR1 SGDLS and CDR2 YYNGEE. The CDR3 totals 13 residues. The V end lost 2 bases, the J end lost 9 bases, and 12 bases lay between the germline ends. This CDR3 is CASSVGGSGPQHF. In DNA, the CDR3 is TGTGCCAGCAGCGTGGGCGGTTCTGGGCCCCAGCATTTT.

Ten or more counts support this clonotype. The J gene is TRBJ1-2, the V gene TRBV7-9; 9 bases match TRBD1. The CDR3 consists of 19 residues. Trimming took 3 bases from V and 5 from J; bases not matched to a gene: 19. Germline V gene lookup returns CDR1 SEHNR and CDR2 FQNEAQ (reference sequence). CDR3 sequence reads: CASSFPKGQGSGRGYGYTF. DNA of the CDR3: TGTGCCAGCAGCTTTCCAAAGGGACAGGGATCAGGTCGGGGATATGGCTACACCTTC.

This clonotype was seen many times. The chain links TRBV5-6 to TRBJ2-7; 10 bases agree with TRBD2. J lost 0 bases, V lost 5 bases, and 5 bases had no gene match. Germline values: CDR1 SGHDT, CDR2 YYEEEE. The CDR3 is made up of 15 amino acids. As DNA, the CDR3 is TGTGCCAGCAGTCGAAGACTAGCGGGCTCCTACGAGCAGTACTTC. It codes for CASSRRLAGSYEQYF.

The chain combines TRBV5-1 with TRBJ2-3; D gene uncertain. Looked up from germline, CDR1 is SGHRS and CDR2 is YFSETQ. V lost 3 bases to trimming and J lost 5 bases, with 7 bases between them. The CDR3 runs to 12 residues. Here the CDR3 DNA reads TGCGCCAGCAGCTCCGTCGGAGATACGCAGTATTTT. It translates to CASSSVGDTQYF.

This clonotype appeared many times. The rearrangement joins TRBV7-2 to TRBJ2-7, with D tentatively TRBD1 (5 bases). The CDR3 spans 14 residues. CDR1 and CDR2 from the germline V gene are SGHTA and FQGNSA. V was clipped by 2 bases and J by 5 bases, with 13 bases between them. CDR3 residues: CASSLWAGAHEQYF. DNA of the CDR3: TGTGCCAGCAGCTTATGGGCTGGGGCACACGAGCAGTACTTC.

This clonotype was detected ten times or more. V gene TRBV20-1 combines with J gene TRBJ2-7; D remains ambiguous. The V end was cut by 1 base, the J end by 2 bases, with 15 bases between. Germline V lookup: CDR1 DFQATT, CDR2 SNEGSKA (reference sequence). The CDR3 spans 15 residues. CDR3 residues: CSARVPRRPTYEQYF. DNA for the CDR3: TGCAGTGCTAGAGTACCCCGGCGCCCGACCTACGAGCAGTACTTC.

By share, this clonotype ranks as medium-sized. The rearrangement joins TRBV7-2 to TRBJ2-7, with D possibly being TRBD1 or TRBD2 (5 bases each). This CDR3 is 15 amino acids long. From germline, CDR1 is SGHTA and CDR2 FQGNSA. Trimming left V 4 bases short and J 0 bases short, with 13 bases between. CDR3 sequence: CASSWDRDRSYEQYF. The CDR3, as DNA: TGTGCCAGCAGCTGGGATCGGGACCGCTCCTACGAGCAGTACTTC.

This clonotype was found many times. The chain recombines TRBV6-5 with TRBJ2-7; 10 nucleotides agree with TRBD2. The CDR3 runs to 15 residues. V lost 6 bases and J lost 2; bases outside the gene matches: 7. Germline CDR1 MNHEY, CDR2 SVGAGI. The CDR3, as DNA: TGTGCCAGCAGACTCAGCGGGGGGGCCACCTACGAGCAGTACTTC. Its translation: CASRLSGGATYEQYF.

This clonotype was counted many times. The chain employs TRBV3-1 and TRBJ2-1; 10 bases are a match to TRBD2. The germline gives CDR1 LGHDT, CDR2 YNNKEL (reference sequence). The length of the CDR3 is 16 residues. V lost 4 bases, J lost 8 bases, and 11 bases stayed unmatched. The CDR3 protein is CASSRSGGALAYEQFF. The CDR3, as DNA: TGTGCCAGCAGCCGCAGCGGGGGGGCCCTTGCTTATGAGCAGTTCTTC.

The gene calls are TRBV18 and TRBJ2-1, with D possibly being TRBD2 (6 bases). This CDR3 is 14 amino acids long. Per the germline V gene, CDR1 is KGHSH and CDR2 is LQKENI. The ends were cut back, 2 bases at V and 5 bases at J, with 10 bases in the middle. CDR3 loop: CASSPGGSDNEQFF. The CDR3 DNA follows: TGTGCCAGCTCACCAGGGGGGTCTGACAATGAGCAGTTCTTC.